These 6 T cell receptor beta chains were all obtained from the same sample, sequenced in a study of cytomegalovirus exposure and HLA in healthy donors (dated by TCRdb to 2016 to 2017). To prepare the library, the immunoSEQ multiplex PCR assay was applied. The multiplex PCR relied on a mix of 60 forward primers for TCR Vbeta segments and 13 reverse primers for TCR Jbeta segments. Drawn from immuneACCESS, this table holds only the in-frame rearrangements with V and J called that TCRdb kept. Clones are partly lost; checked studies trace under half to an unresolved V gene and leave the rest unexplained. The sample has roughly 150,000 clones on record, 60% to 80% of them singletons. Roughly 2% of the sample goes to the ten largest clones. Sequencing was carried out using PBMCs. The origin of the receptors is a man between 45 and 60 years old in good health and CMV-seropositive.

The table lists this clone with a count of one. V and J are TRBV28 and TRBJ1-5; D gene uncertain. V was trimmed by 5 bases and J by 3 bases, leaving 17 bases between them. There are 16 residues in the CDR3. Germline V CDR1 and CDR2: MDHEN, SYDVKM. The CDR3 protein is CASSEFGPGLNQPQHF. CDR3 coding DNA: TGTGCCAGCAGTGAGTTTGGTCCAGGACTCAATCAGCCCCAGCATTTT.

The rearrangement links TRBV6-6 to TRBJ1-5, with TRBD1 matching 7 bases. The germline V gene has CDR1 MNHNY and CDR2 SVGAGI (reference sequence). With 5 bases clipped from V and 6 bases from J, the junction kept 10 bases outside the gene matches. The length of the CDR3 is 15 residues. Here the CDR3 DNA reads TGTGCCAGCAGTCCACGACAGGGTCAGAGTCAGCCCCAGCATTTT. Amino acid sequence: CASSPRQGQSQPQHF.

CDR3 in DNA: TGTGCCAGCAGCCAGCAGCCGGGACAGGGATTAACCTACGAGCAGTACTTC. Translated, it gives CASSQQPGQGLTYEQYF. The V gene is TRBV16, the J gene TRBJ2-7, with 9 bases lining up with TRBD1. The ends lost 3 bases at V and 2 bases at J; junction bases unmatched: 11. Germline values: CDR1 KGHSY, CDR2 FQNENV. The CDR3 has 17 amino acids.

This chain uses TRBV7-2 with TRBJ2-3; 8 bases fit TRBD2. The junction had 9 bases not matched to a gene; V was cut back by 4 bases and J by 3 bases. CDR3 length: 16 amino acids. The germline V gene encodes CDR1 SGHTA and CDR2 FQGNSA. CDR3 amino acids: CASSSPVSGETDTQYF. The CDR3 nucleotides read TGTGCCAGCAGCTCCCCGGTTAGCGGGGAGACAGATACGCAGTATTTT.

The V call is TRBV4-1, the J call TRBJ1-5; 7 nucleotides line up with TRBD1. CDR1 and CDR2 (germline): MGHRA, YSYEKL. V was clipped by 3 bases and J by 8 bases; unmatched bases: 4. There are 13 residues in the CDR3. The CDR3, as DNA: TGCGCCAGCAGCCAGACCCAGGGGGAGCCCCAGCATTTT. Protein product: CASSQTQGEPQHF.

The rearrangement uses TRBV5-1 and TRBJ2-3, with 9 bases matching TRBD2. The CDR3 runs 15 residues. V lost 6 bases to trimming and J lost 2 bases; unmatched junction nucleotides: 7. Looked up from germline, CDR1 is SGHRS and CDR2 is YFSETQ. The CDR3 bases are TGCGCCAGCAACGAGCGGGGGGCCTTCACAGATACGCAGTATTTT. This sequence encodes CASNERGAFTDTQYF.